Sequencing of this T cell receptor (beta chain) was carried out in a study of T-cell reconstitution after alpha-beta-depleted transplantation in children. About this clonotype itself: Antigen: not known.

The CDR3 is made up of 14 amino acids. Germline values: CDR1 MDHEN, CDR2 SYDVKM. Between the trimmed V and J ends, which lost 3 bases and 3 bases, there was a span of 11 bases. Study-level results: Reportedly, only several hundred clones from non-depleted graft cells drove alpha-beta T-cell counts at about two months. Most T-cell counts and diversity one year after the transplant came from T cells that were newly produced.

Unique molecular identifiers were incorporated when the TCRbeta library was constructed. MiXCR, applied by TCRdb to the PCR reads, yields one record per CDR3 protein. The sample records 610,000 or so distinct CDR3 sequences, over 20% being singletons. The source is a boy in the first two years of life with Wiskott-Aldrich syndrome, due to receive a stem cell transplant. This chain connects TRBV28 to TRBJ1-1, with D possibly being TRBD1 (5 bases). This specimen consisted of PBMCs, obtained before TCRalphabeta/CD19-depleted stem cell transplant. The CDR3 loop is CASSLGQPYTEAFF. CDR3 nucleotides: TGTGCCAGCAGTTTGGGGCAGCCATACACTGAAGCTTTCTTT.